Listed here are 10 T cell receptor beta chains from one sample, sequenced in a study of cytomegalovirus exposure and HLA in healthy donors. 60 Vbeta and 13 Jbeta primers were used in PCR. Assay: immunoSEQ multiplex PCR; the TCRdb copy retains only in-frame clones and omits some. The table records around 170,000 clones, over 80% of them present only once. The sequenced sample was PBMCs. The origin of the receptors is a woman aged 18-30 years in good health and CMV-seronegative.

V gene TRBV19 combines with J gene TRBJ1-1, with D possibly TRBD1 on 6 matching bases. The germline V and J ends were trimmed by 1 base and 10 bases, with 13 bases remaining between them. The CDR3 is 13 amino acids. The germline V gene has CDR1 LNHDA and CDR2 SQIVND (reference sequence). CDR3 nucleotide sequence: TGTGCCAGTAGTATAGCTGGGGGCGTGGGAGCTTTCTTT. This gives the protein CASSIAGGVGAFF. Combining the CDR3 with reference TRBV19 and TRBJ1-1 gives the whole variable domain DGGITQSPKYLFRKEGQNVTLSCEQNLNHDAMYWYRQDPGQGLRLIYYSQIVNDFQKGDIAEGYSVSREKKESFPLTVTSAQKNPTAFYLCASSIAGGVGAFFGQGTRLTVV.

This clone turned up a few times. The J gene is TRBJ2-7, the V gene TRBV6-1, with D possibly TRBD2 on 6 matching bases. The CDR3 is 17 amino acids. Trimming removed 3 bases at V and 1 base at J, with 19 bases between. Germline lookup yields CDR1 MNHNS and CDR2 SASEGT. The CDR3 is CASSDVFGWTTSYEQYF. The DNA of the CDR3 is TGTGCCAGCAGTGATGTCTTCGGGTGGACTACTTCCTACGAGCAGTACTTC.

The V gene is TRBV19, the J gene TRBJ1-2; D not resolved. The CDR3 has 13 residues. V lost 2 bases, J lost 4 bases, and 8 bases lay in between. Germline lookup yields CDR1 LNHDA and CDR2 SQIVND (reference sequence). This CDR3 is CASSIWPTYGYTF. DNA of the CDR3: TGTGCCAGTAGTATATGGCCCACCTATGGCTACACCTTC. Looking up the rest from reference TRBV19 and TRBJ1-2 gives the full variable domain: DGGITQSPKYLFRKEGQNVTLSCEQNLNHDAMYWYRQDPGQGLRLIYYSQIVNDFQKGDIAEGYSVSREKKESFPLTVTSAQKNPTAFYLCASSIWPTYGYTFGSGTRLTVV.

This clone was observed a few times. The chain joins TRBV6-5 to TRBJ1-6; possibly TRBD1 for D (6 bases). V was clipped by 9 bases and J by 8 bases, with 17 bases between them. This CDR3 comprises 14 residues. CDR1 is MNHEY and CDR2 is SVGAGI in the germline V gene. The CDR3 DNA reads TGTGCCAGTTTCGGCGGGGGCGCGTATTCACCCCTCCACTTT. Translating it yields CASFGGGAYSPLHF.

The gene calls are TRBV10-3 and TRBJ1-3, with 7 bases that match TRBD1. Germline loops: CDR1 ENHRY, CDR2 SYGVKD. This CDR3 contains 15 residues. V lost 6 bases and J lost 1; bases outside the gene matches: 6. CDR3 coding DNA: TGTGCCATCAGGGGAACGACAGGGTCTGGAAACACCATATATTTT. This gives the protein CAIRGTTGSGNTIYF.

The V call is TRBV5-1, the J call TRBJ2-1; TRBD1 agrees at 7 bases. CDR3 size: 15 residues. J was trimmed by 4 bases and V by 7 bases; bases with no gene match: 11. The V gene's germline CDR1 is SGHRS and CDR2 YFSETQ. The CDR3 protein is CASRSGTAIYNEQFF. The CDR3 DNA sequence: TGCGCCAGCCGCTCCGGGACAGCTATTTACAATGAGCAGTTCTTC.

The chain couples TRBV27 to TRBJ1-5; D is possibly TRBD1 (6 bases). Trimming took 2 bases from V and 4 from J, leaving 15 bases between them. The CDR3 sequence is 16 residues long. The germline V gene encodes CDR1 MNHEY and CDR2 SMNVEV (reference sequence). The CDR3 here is CASSLMSGARNQPQHF. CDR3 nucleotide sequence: TGTGCCAGCAGTTTAATGTCAGGGGCGCGGAATCAGCCCCAGCATTTT.

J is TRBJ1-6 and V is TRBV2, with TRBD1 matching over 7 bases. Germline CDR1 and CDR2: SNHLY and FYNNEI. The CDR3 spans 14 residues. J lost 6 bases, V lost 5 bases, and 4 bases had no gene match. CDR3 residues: CASSRTGPNSPLHF. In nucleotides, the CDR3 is TGTGCCAGCAGTCGGACAGGACCTAATTCACCCCTCCACTTT.

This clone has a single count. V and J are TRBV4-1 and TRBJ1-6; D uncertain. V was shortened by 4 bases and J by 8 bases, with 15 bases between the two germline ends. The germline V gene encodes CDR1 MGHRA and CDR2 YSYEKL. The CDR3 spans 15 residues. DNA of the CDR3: TGCGCCAGCAGCCCATTAAATTGGAGGGATTCACCCCTCCACTTT. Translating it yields CASSPLNWRDSPLHF.

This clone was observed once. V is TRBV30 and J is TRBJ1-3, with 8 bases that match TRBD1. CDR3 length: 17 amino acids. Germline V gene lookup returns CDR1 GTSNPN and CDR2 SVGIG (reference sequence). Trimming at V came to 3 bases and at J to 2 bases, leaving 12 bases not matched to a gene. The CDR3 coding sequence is TGTGCCTGGAGACCGCTGGACAGGGTTCATCCTGGAAACACCATATATTTT. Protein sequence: CAWRPLDRVHPGNTIYF.